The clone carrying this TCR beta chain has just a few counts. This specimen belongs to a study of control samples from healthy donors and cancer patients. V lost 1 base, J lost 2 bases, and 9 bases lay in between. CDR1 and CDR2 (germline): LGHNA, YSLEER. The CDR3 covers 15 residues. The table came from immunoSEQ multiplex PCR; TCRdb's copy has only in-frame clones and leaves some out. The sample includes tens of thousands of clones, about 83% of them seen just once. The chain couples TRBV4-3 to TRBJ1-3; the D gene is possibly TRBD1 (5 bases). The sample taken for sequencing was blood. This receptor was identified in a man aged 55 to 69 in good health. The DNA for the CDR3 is TGCGCCAGCAGCCAAGGAGCAGGGACTGGAAACACCATATATTTT. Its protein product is CASSQGAGTGNTIYF.